A selection of T cell receptor beta chains follows, all from one sample in a study of CD8 T cells in Susac syndrome. TCRdb redid the calling of the immunoSEQ multiplex PCR reads with MiXCR, one entry per CDR3 protein. This sample carries under 200,000 distinct CDR3 sequences, around 94% of them seen once, and the ten largest clones take 0.12%. The sample taken for sequencing was CD4+ T cells from PBMCs. All receptors come from a human donor with Susac syndrome. Each CDR3 is given with its conserved first and last residue. Fields, in order: J gene, V gene, clone size, D gene, CDR3 DNA, CDR3 protein. A D gene is named only where the DNA matches it firmly. Clone size, where shown, is once, few, many, or a class for clones that have expanded.

TRBJ2-1 TRBV2 once TRBD1 TGTGCCAGCAGTGTCATCGGGACAGGGAACAATGAGCAGTTCTTC CASSVIGTGNNEQFF
TRBJ1-1 TRBV5-1 - - TGCGCCAGCAGCTTGTACATTCCTGCGAACACTGAAGCTTTCTTT CASSLYIPANTEAFF
TRBJ1-2 TRBV4-1 - - TGCGCCAGCAGCCAAGACTCCAAAGGGGGACTAGGCTACACCTTC CASSQDSKGGLGYTF
TRBJ2-1 TRBV7-2 few - TGTGCCAGCAGCTTAAGGGGGGGCCGATCCAATGAGCAGTTCTTC CASSLRGGRSNEQFF
TRBJ1-6 TRBV12-3/TRBV12-4 - - TGTGCCAGCAGGTGGCAGTCAAATTCACCCCTCCACTTT CASRWQSNSPLHF
TRBJ2-3 TRBV20-1 - - TGCAGTGCACAGCTCGGGGGCACAGATACGCAGTATTTT CSAQLGGTDTQYF
TRBJ1-2 TRBV12-3/TRBV12-4 - - TGTGCCAGCAGTTTCCTGGCAGGGTCGGCTGGCTACACCTTC CASSFLAGSAGYTF
TRBJ2-5 TRBV29-1 - - TGCAGCGTTGCCGGACCGGCAGAGACCCAGTACTTC CSVAGPAETQYF
TRBJ1-2 TRBV30 once - TGTGCCTGGAGTGCGCCGTCAGGGAACTATGGCTACACCTTC CAWSAPSGNYGYTF
TRBJ1-6 TRBV27 - - TGTGCCAGCGGCCCCTCGGGACAAGGATCACCCCTCCACTTT CASGPSGQGSPLHF
TRBJ1-6 TRBV5-1 once - TGCGCCAGCAGCTTAAGAAGGGAAGATTCACCCCTCCACTTT CASSLRREDSPLHF
TRBJ1-5 TRBV4-1 - - TGCGCCAGCAGCCCACACCGGGACGGACGCAATCAGCCCCAGCATTTT CASSPHRDGRNQPQHF
TRBJ2-1 TRBV28 - TRBD1 TGTGCCAGCAGTCAGACAGGGTCTGAGCAGTTCTTC CASSQTGSEQFF
TRBJ2-1 TRBV24-1 - - TGTGCCACCAGTGATTCCGGGAGAAATGAGCAGTTCTTC CATSDSGRNEQFF
TRBJ1-2 TRBV3-1 - - TGTGCCAGCAGCCCCTCATTAGGGCCCTATGGCTACACCTTC CASSPSLGPYGYTF
TRBJ2-7 TRBV25-1 - - TGTGCCAGCAGTACAGGCGGGTTCGACTCCGAGCAGTACTTC CASSTGGFDSEQYF
TRBJ1-1 TRBV29-1 - - TGCAGCGTTGAAAGGAGGGAGAACACTGAAGCTTTCTTT CSVERRENTEAFF
TRBJ1-6 TRBV7-9 - - TGTGCCAGCAGCAGCGGGGGATCACCCCTCCACTTT CASSSGGSPLHF
TRBJ2-5 TRBV29-1 - - TGCAGCGTTGAACTTCAAGAGACCCAGTACTTC CSVELQETQYF
TRBJ2-5 TRBV7-2 - TRBD2 TGTGCCAGCAGCTCACTAGCGGGGGGGATGAAAGAGACCCAGTACTTC CASSSLAGGMKETQYF
TRBJ2-7 TRBV3-1 - TRBD2 TGTGCCAGCAGCCAAGATAGAAGTAGCGGGGTCCACAACGAGCAGTACTTC CASSQDRSSGVHNEQYF
TRBJ2-4 TRBV7-8 - - TGTGCCAGCAGCTTAGGGGCAGGCTCCAAAAACATTCAGTACTTC CASSLGAGSKNIQYF
TRBJ1-1 TRBV5-6 - - TGTGCCAGCAGCTTGAGACAGGCGAACACTGAAGCTTTCTTT CASSLRQANTEAFF
TRBJ1-6 TRBV18 - TRBD1 TGTGCCAGCTCACCACTCGAGACAGGGGTTTCACCCCTCCACTTT CASSPLETGVSPLHF
TRBJ1-6 TRBV20-1 - - TGCAGTGCTAGAGACGGTTCGGGGGGCAGCTCCTATAATTCACCCCTCCACTTT CSARDGSGGSSYNSPLHF
TRBJ2-2 TRBV19 - - TGTGCCAGTAGTATAGGCGCCTCGAACACCGGGGAGCTGTTTTTT CASSIGASNTGELFF
TRBJ2-1 TRBV2 - TRBD1 TGTGCCAGCCTGACAGGGAGACTGGGTCGTGAGCAGTTCTTC CASLTGRLGREQFF
TRBJ1-1 TRBV29-1 once TRBD1 TGCAGCGTACAGGGGGGGGCTGGCACTGAAGCTTTCTTT CSVQGGAGTEAFF
TRBJ1-4 TRBV25-1 once TRBD1 TGTGCCAGCAGTGATATGAGGGGGCATGAAAAACTGTTTTTT CASSDMRGHEKLFF
TRBJ2-3 TRBV12-3/TRBV12-4 - TRBD1 TGTGCCAGCAGCTCGGGACAGGCTAGCACAGATACGCAGTATTTT CASSSGQASTDTQYF
TRBJ1-5 TRBV20-1 - - TGCAGTGCTAGCTGGTCGGGGAGAGGCAATCAGCCCCAGCATTTT CSASWSGRGNQPQHF
TRBJ1-1 TRBV20-1 - - TGCAGTGCTAGAAGACAGCCCATGAACACTGAAGCTTTCTTT CSARRQPMNTEAFF
TRBJ2-7 TRBV2 - TRBD2 TGTGCCAGCAGTGGGAATAGCGGGTCCTACGAGCAGTACTTC CASSGNSGSYEQYF
TRBJ2-5 TRBV29-1 - - TGCAGCGCTACCCTCGGGGAGACCCAGTACTTC CSATLGETQYF
TRBJ2-1 TRBV7-2 - - TGTGCCAGCAGCTTATCGGGGTCGACCGGGGCATACAATGAGCAGTTCTTC CASSLSGSTGAYNEQFF
TRBJ2-2 TRBV9 - TRBD2 TGTGCCAGCAGCCCCAGGCCTACTAGCGGGGGCGCGAACACCGGGGAGCTGTTTTTT CASSPRPTSGGANTGELFF
TRBJ2-3 TRBV6-2/TRBV6-3 - TRBD2 TGTGCCAGCAGTATCTCAAGCGGGGGTTCCACAGATACGCAGTATTTT CASSISSGGSTDTQYF
TRBJ2-1 TRBV7-9 - - TGTGCCAGCAGCTCCCTAGCTGGTGAGCAGTTCTTC CASSSLAGEQFF
TRBJ1-2 TRBV14 - - TGTGCCAGCAGCCCCCCTCCGGGTCGAAGGGCAGACTATGGCTACACCTTC CASSPPPGRRADYGYTF
TRBJ1-2 TRBV3-1 - - TGTGCCAGCAGCCAAGGACATGCGAATGGCTACACCTTC CASSQGHANGYTF
TRBJ2-5 TRBV20-1 - - TGCAGTGCTAGTATGGGCGGCCGGACGGACCAGTACTTC CSASMGGRTDQYF
TRBJ2-1 TRBV29-1 - - TGCAGCGTTGTTTCGGTGAGCTCCTACAATGAGCAGTTCTTC CSVVSVSSYNEQFF
TRBJ1-2 TRBV4-3 - - TGCGCCAGCAGCCAAGTTGGGGGGGGCGAGGGCTATGGCTACACCTTC CASSQVGGGEGYGYTF